This TCR beta chain was documented in a study of blood T cell repertoires in COVID-19. Overall study context: PBMCs, B-cell-depleted T cells, or T cells were the source of the cDNA or gDNA that made up the material.

Under the authors' procedure: Amplification with reference gene primers provided the estimates of nucleated cell counts. Assay used: immunoSEQ multiplex PCR; TCRdb lists only in-frame clones, some missing. V, J and clone size were drawn from that table, and D and trimming were deduced from the DNA. The profile shows a few hundred thousand clones, 90% of them singletons. V trimming: 2 bases; J trimming: 6 bases; junction bases outside the gene matches: 4. Germline CDR1 SGHTA, CDR2 FQGTGA. This CDR3 spans 14 amino acids. Seattle cases were enrolled at active infection and followed longitudinally. The chain carries TRBV7-3 and TRBJ2-1, with 7 bases matching TRBD2. The clonotype originates from a woman aged 55-70 years with COVID-19, enrolled during active disease. Sequenced material: peripheral blood. CDR3 sequence reads: CASSLFTGGNEQFF. The CDR3 DNA sequence: TGTGCCAGCAGCTTATTCACGGGGGGCAATGAGCAGTTCTTC. Full variable domain (remainder filled in from reference TRBV7-3 and TRBJ2-1): GAGVSQTPSNKVTEKGKYVELRCDPISGHTALYWYRQSLGQGPEFLIYFQGTGAADDSGLPNDRFFAVRPEGSVSTLKIQRTERGDSAVYLCASSLFTGGNEQFFGPGTRLTVL.